Listed below are T cell receptor beta chains from one sample, sequenced in a study of T cells after yellow fever vaccination. TCRdb passed the 5' RACE reads through MiXCR, listing each CDR3 protein once. The sample shows under 550,000 distinct CDR3 sequences, 20% to 25% of them seen only once. The source was PBMCs, collected 21 days after the first yellow fever vaccination. The receptors stem from a man in his late teens or twenties who received the YFV17D yellow fever vaccine. Each CDR3 is given with its conserved first and last residue. The D gene is left open where the match is weak. Some rows mark clone size as missing; the rest say once, few, many or name a class of expanded clone.

>TRBD1|few|TRBV7-2|TRBJ2-2
CASSLGQSRELFF
TGTGCCAGCAGCTTGGGACAGAGCCGGGAGCTGTTTTTT
>TRBD1|-|TRBV18|TRBJ2-5
CASSPPGTGQETQYF
TGTGCCAGCTCACCGCCCGGGACAGGCCAAGAGACCCAGTACTTC
>-|few|TRBV24-1|TRBJ1-5
CATSERQKNQPQHF
TGTGCCACCAGTGAGCGACAGAAAAATCAGCCCCAGCATTTT
>-|few|TRBV10-2|TRBJ2-3
CASSESRGTPSTDTQYF
TGCGCCAGCAGTGAGTCGAGGGGGACCCCGAGCACAGATACGCAGTATTTT
>-|-|TRBV7-2|TRBJ1-3
CASSPRRLGGSPIYF
TGTGCCAGCAGCCCAAGACGATTAGGGGGGTCGCCCATATATTTT
>-|few|TRBV27|TRBJ2-5
CASSTGVRETQYF
TGTGCCAGCAGTACCGGGGTGCGGGAGACCCAGTACTTC
>-|-|TRBV6-5|TRBJ1-2
CASSYSIPPREGYGYTF
TGTGCCAGCAGTTACTCGATCCCCCCCAGGGAAGGCTATGGCTACACCTTC
>TRBD1|few|TRBV6-1|TRBJ1-1
CASRSQGALTEAFF
TGTGCCAGCAGATCACAGGGGGCGCTTACTGAAGCTTTCTTT
>TRBD2|few|TRBV7-2|TRBJ2-7
CASSPRLSGGGDEQYF
TGTGCCAGCAGCCCCCGGTTGAGCGGGGGGGGAGACGAGCAGTACTTC
>-|-|TRBV5-1|TRBJ1-1
CASSLEQTEAFF
TGCGCCAGCAGCTTGGAACAAACTGAAGCTTTCTTT
>TRBD1|few|TRBV5-6|TRBJ2-4
CASSSQGASNIQYF
TGTGCCAGCAGCTCACAGGGGGCTTCAAACATTCAGTACTTC
>-|few|TRBV6-4|TRBJ2-2
CASSENGELFF
TGTGCCAGCAGTGAGAACGGGGAGCTGTTTTTT
>-|many|TRBV11-2|TRBJ2-1
CASSRERVMDEQFF
TGTGCCAGCAGCCGTGAACGGGTGATGGATGAGCAGTTCTTC
>TRBD1|few|TRBV5-1|TRBJ1-1
CASSSRQGAPPEAFF
TGCGCCAGCAGCTCCCGACAGGGAGCTCCTCCTGAAGCTTTCTTT
>TRBD2|-|TRBV6-1|TRBJ2-5
CASSRGGPEETQYF
TGTGCCAGCAGCCGGGGGGGGCCGGAAGAGACCCAGTACTTC
>-|-|TRBV7-2|TRBJ1-5
CASSRDGNQPQHF
TGTGCCAGCAGCCGGGACGGGAATCAGCCCCAGCATTTT
>-|-|TRBV18|TRBJ1-5
CASSGGNYQPQHF
TGTGCCAGCTCCGGAGGGAATTATCAGCCCCAGCATTTT
>-|-|TRBV25-1|TRBJ2-1
CASSSVGSTLNEQFF
TGTGCCAGCAGTTCGGTGGGCAGTACTCTCAATGAGCAGTTCTTC
>-|-|TRBV12-5|TRBJ2-6
CASGIRDVLTF
TGTGCTAGTGGCATCAGGGACGTCCTGACTTTC
>-|-|TRBV6-5|TRBJ1-1
CASSYRVGTEAFF
TGTGCCAGCAGTTACAGGGTAGGGACTGAAGCTTTCTTT
>TRBD1|many|TRBV12-3/TRBV12-4|TRBJ1-6
CASSPGQGNSPLHF
TGTGCCAGCTCACCGGGACAGGGGAATTCACCCCTCCACTTT
>TRBD2|few|TRBV2|TRBJ2-3
CASCRGGTDTQYF
TGTGCCAGCTGCCGGGGGGGCACAGATACGCAGTATTTT
>-|many|TRBV7-2|TRBJ2-5
CASSLNRGETQYF
TGTGCCAGCAGCTTAAACAGAGGAGAGACCCAGTACTTC
>-|few|TRBV7-2|TRBJ1-2
CASRFLRDPNYGYTF
TGTGCCAGCAGATTTCTACGGGACCCTAACTATGGCTACACCTTC
>-|-|TRBV6-5|TRBJ1-2
CASTQGLQGYGYTF
TGTGCCAGCACCCAAGGACTTCAGGGTTATGGCTACACCTTC
>-|few|TRBV15|TRBJ2-3
CATSTAPGHYTDTQYF
TGTGCCACCAGCACGGCGCCGGGACACTACACAGATACGCAGTATTTT
>TRBD1|-|TRBV2|TRBJ1-1
CASRLQGANTEAFF
TGTGCCAGCCGGTTACAGGGGGCGAACACTGAAGCTTTCTTT
>TRBD1|-|TRBV7-6|TRBJ2-2
CASSQVQGAGTGELFF
TGTGCCAGCAGCCAGGTCCAGGGGGCGGGCACCGGGGAGCTGTTTTTT
>-|-|TRBV6-1|TRBJ1-3
CASSLPGTGNTIYF
TGTGCCAGCAGCCTACCGGGGACTGGAAACACCATATATTTT